These 11 T cell receptor beta chains were sequenced from one sample in a study of blood T cell repertoires in COVID-19. Sequencing used immunoSEQ multiplex PCR; TCRdb keeps in-frame clones, though not all of them. The sample records over 200,000 clones, 80% to 95% being singletons. The sample consisted of peripheral blood. These receptors were taken from a man aged 55 to 69 with COVID-19, enrolled during active disease.

The chain combines TRBV5-1 with TRBJ2-7; D call uncertain. The CDR3 totals 13 residues. Germline lookup yields CDR1 SGHRS and CDR2 YFSETQ. With 4 bases removed from V and 6 bases from J, the gap between germline ends came to 14 bases. The DNA of the CDR3 is TGCGCCAGCAGCCCGGAAATTCGGAGCGAGCAGTACTTC. Encoded protein: CASSPEIRSEQYF.

The V call is TRBV5-5, the J call TRBJ1-2; D gene ambiguous. V was pared by 0 bases and J by 3 bases, with 12 bases between. Germline loops: CDR1 SGHKS, CDR2 YYEKEE (reference sequence). The CDR3 extends over 15 amino acids. CDR3 sequence: CASSLGRVFDYGYTF. The CDR3, as DNA: TGTGCCAGCAGCTTGGGACGGGTTTTTGACTATGGCTACACCTTC.

The chain joins TRBV27 to TRBJ2-4; 12 bases match TRBD1. CDR1 is MNHEY, CDR2 SMNVEV, per germline (reference sequence). CDR3 length: 18 residues. Trimming at V came to 5 bases and at J to 8 bases, leaving 16 bases not matched to a gene. CDR3 amino acids: CASSPVPGQGAGWDIQYF. The CDR3 DNA sequence: TGTGCCAGCAGTCCGGTCCCGGGACAGGGGGCGGGTTGGGACATTCAGTACTTC.

This clone was found a few times. The chain combines TRBV7-2 with TRBJ2-7; 10 nucleotides line up with TRBD1. This CDR3 is built from 15 residues. Germline CDR1 and CDR2: SGHTA and FQGNSA. Losses at the gene ends were 5 bases for V and 5 bases for J; bases not matched to a gene: 9. The CDR3 DNA sequence: TGTGCCAGCAGCCCCGACAGGGGGCGCGGAGACGAGCAGTACTTC. Translated: CASSPDRGRGDEQYF. The full variable domain, in which reference TRBV7-2 and TRBJ2-7 provide the parts outside the CDR3, is GAGVSQSPSNKVTEKGKDVELRCDPISGHTALYWYRQSLGQGLEFLIYFQGNSAPDKSGLPSDRFSAERTGGSVSTLTIQRTQQEDSAVYLCASSPDRGRGDEQYFGPGTRLTVT.

V is TRBV7-9 and J is TRBJ2-3; D is unclear. Trimming removed 3 bases at V and 2 bases at J, with 9 bases between. Germline V gene sequence: CDR1 SEHNR, CDR2 FQNEAQ (reference sequence). The CDR3 is made up of 14 amino acids. As DNA, the CDR3 is TGTGCCAGCAGCTTGGCAGGAACCACAGATACGCAGTATTTT. Protein product: CASSLAGTTDTQYF. Supplemented by reference TRBV7-9 and TRBJ2-3, the full variable domain reads DTGVSQNPRHKITKRGQNVTFRCDPISEHNRLYWYRQTLGQGPEFLTYFQNEAQLEKSRLLSDRFSAERPKGSFSTLEIQRTEQGDSAMYLCASSLAGTTDTQYFGPGTRLTVL.

This clone was counted once. This sequence joins TRBV5-1 and TRBJ2-1; 8 positions agree with TRBD1. Germline V gene data show CDR1 as SGHRS and CDR2 as YFSETQ. This CDR3 has 15 amino acids. Trimming took 4 bases from V and 8 from J; bases not matched to a gene: 11. DNA of the CDR3: TGCGCCAGCAGCCCCCGGCAGGGGGCAGACCATGAGCAGTTCTTC. Its protein product is CASSPRQGADHEQFF. The full variable domain, with the rest looked up from reference TRBV5-1 and TRBJ2-1, is KAGVTQTPRYLIKTRGQQVTLSCSPISGHRSVSWYQQTPGQGLQFLFEYFSETQRNKGNFPGRFSGRQFSNSRSEMNVSTLELGDSALYLCASSPRQGADHEQFFGPGTRLTVL.

This clone was seen at least ten times. The chain is built from TRBV3-1 (or the pseudogene TRBV3-2) and TRBJ1-2, with a tentative D call TRBD1 (6 bases). Germline V CDR1 and CDR2: LGHDT, YNNKEL (reference sequence). This CDR3 has 15 residues. The ends were cut back, 2 bases at V and 2 bases at J, with 12 bases in the middle. CDR3 bases: TGTGCCAGCAGCCAACTCTTAGGGGGAAACTATGGCTACACCTTC. Its protein is CASSQLLGGNYGYTF.

J is TRBJ1-1 and V is TRBV9; TRBD1 matches at 9 bases. The CDR3 has 15 amino acids. Germline V lookup: CDR1 SGDLS, CDR2 YYNGEE. The ends lost 2 bases at V and 4 bases at J; junction bases unmatched: 6. The CDR3 sequence is CASSVTGGSGTEAFF. CDR3 nucleotide sequence: TGTGCCAGCAGCGTCACAGGGGGCTCCGGCACTGAAGCTTTCTTT.

The chain uses TRBV27 and TRBJ1-2; 8 bases align to TRBD1. The CDR3 consists of 18 residues. Trimming at V came to 1 base and at J to 6 bases, leaving 16 bases not matched to a gene. The germline V gene has CDR1 MNHEY and CDR2 SMNVEV (reference sequence). The CDR3 loop is CASSLYAIDRGGLNGYTF. CDR3 nucleotide sequence: TGTGCCAGCAGTTTATACGCGATAGACAGGGGCGGGCTTAATGGCTACACCTTC.

V gene TRBV4-1 combines with J gene TRBJ1-3; D unclear. The germline V and J ends were trimmed by 5 bases and 0 bases, with 11 bases remaining between them. Germline V gene lookup returns CDR1 MGHRA and CDR2 YSYEKL. The CDR3 is made up of 15 amino acids. In nucleotides, the CDR3 is TGCGCCAGCAGCAAAGGAACAGCCTCTGGAAACACCATATATTTT. It translates to CASSKGTASGNTIYF.

Here the CDR3 reads CASSHGAGRGGEKLFF. The CDR3 DNA is TGTGCCAGCTCACACGGGGCGGGCAGGGGCGGCGAAAAACTGTTTTTT. This sequence joins TRBV18 and TRBJ1-4; D possibly corresponds to TRBD1 (6 bases). V was trimmed by 4 bases and J by 8 bases, leaving 20 bases between them. Germline lookup yields CDR1 KGHSH and CDR2 LQKENI. This CDR3 comprises 16 residues.